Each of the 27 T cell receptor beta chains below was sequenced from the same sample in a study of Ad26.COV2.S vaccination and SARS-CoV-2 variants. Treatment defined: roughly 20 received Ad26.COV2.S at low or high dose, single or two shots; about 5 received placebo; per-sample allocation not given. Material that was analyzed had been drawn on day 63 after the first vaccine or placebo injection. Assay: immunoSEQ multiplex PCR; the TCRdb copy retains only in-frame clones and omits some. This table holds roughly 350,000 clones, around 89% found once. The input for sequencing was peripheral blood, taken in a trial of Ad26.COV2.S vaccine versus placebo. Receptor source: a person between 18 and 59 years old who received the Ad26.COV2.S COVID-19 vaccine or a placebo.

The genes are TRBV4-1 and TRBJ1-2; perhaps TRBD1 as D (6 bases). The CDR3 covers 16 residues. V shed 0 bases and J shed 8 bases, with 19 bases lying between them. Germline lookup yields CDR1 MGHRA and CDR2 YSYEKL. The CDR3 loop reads CASSQETPGDSRGYTF. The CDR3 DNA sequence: TGCGCCAGCAGCCAAGAGACGCCAGGGGATTCTCGAGGCTACACCTTC.

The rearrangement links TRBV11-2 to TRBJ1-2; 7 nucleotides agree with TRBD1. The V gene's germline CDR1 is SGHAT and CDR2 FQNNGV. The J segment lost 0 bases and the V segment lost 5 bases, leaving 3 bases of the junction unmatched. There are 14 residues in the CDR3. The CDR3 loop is CASSPTGANYGYTF. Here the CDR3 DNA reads TGTGCCAGCAGCCCCACAGGGGCTAACTATGGCTACACCTTC.

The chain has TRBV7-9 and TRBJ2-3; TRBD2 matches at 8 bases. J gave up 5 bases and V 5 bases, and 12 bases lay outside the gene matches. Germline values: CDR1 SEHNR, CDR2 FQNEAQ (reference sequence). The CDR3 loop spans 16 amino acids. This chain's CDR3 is CASSQTAGTREDTQYF. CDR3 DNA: TGTGCCAGCAGCCAAACCGCCGGGACTAGGGAAGATACGCAGTATTTT.

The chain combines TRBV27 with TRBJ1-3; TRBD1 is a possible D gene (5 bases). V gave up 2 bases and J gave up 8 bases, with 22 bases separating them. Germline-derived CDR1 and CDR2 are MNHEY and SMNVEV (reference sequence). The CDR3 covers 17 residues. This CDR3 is CASSLTPGALRPDTIYF. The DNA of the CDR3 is TGTGCCAGCAGTTTAACCCCTGGGGCCCTCAGGCCCGACACCATATATTTT.

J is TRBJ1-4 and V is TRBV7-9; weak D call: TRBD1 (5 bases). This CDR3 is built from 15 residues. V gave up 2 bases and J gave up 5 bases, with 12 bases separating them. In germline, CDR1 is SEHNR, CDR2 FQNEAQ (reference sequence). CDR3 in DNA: TGTGCCAGCAGCTTAAACGGGGCAGTAAATGAAAAACTGTTTTTT. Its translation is CASSLNGAVNEKLFF.

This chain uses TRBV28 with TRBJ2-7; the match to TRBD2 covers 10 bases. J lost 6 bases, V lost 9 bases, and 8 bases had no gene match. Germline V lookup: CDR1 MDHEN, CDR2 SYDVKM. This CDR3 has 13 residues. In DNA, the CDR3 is TGTGCCAGTAACCCTAGACTAGCGGGCGAGCAGTACTTC. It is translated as CASNPRLAGEQYF.

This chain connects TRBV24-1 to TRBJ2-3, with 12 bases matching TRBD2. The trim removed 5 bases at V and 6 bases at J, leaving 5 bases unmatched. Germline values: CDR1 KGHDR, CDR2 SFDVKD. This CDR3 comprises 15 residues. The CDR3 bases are TGTGCCACCAGTGGCACTAGCGGGGGGATCGATACGCAGTATTTT. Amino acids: CATSGTSGGIDTQYF.

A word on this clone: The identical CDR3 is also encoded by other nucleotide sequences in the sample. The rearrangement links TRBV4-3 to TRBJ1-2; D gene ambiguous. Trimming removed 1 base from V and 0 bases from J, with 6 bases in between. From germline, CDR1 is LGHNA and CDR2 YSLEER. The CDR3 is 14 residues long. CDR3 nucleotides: TGCGCCAGCAGCCAAGTATCCTCTAACTATGGCTACACCTTC. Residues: CASSQVSSNYGYTF.

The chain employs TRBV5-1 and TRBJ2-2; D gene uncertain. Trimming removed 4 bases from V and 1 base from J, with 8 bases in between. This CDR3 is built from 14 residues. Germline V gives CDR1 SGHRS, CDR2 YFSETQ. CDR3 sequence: CASSGPMNTGELFF. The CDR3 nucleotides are TGCGCCAGCAGCGGTCCGATGAACACCGGGGAGCTGTTTTTT.

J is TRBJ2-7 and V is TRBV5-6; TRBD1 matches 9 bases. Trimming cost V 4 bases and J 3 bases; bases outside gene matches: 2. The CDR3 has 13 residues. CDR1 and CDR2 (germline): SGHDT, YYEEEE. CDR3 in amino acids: CASSRDRDYEQYF. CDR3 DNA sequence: TGTGCCAGCAGCCGGGACAGGGACTACGAGCAGTACTTC.

CDR3 loop: CASSQVENEQFF. The CDR3 bases are TGTGCCAGCAGCCAAGTAGAGAATGAGCAGTTCTTC. V gene TRBV3-1 (or the pseudogene TRBV3-2) combines with J gene TRBJ2-1; D gene uncertain. The CDR3 is 12 amino acids. The ends were cut back, 1 base at V and 7 bases at J, with 5 bases in the middle. Germline CDR1 reads LGHDT; CDR2 reads YNNKEL (reference sequence).

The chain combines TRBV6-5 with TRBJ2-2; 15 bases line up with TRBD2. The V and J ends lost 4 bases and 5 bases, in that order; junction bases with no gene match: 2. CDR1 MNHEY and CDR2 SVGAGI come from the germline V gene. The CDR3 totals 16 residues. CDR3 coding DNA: TGTGCCAGCAGTTTGGGACTAGCGGGAGGAACCGGGGAGCTGTTTTTT. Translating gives CASSLGLAGGTGELFF.

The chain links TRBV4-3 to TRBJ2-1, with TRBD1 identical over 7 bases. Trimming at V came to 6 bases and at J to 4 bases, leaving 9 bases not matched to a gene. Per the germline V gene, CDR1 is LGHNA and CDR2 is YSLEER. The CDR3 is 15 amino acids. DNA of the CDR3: TGCGCCAGCAGACTCCAGGGGGAATCTTACAATGAGCAGTTCTTC. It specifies CASRLQGESYNEQFF.

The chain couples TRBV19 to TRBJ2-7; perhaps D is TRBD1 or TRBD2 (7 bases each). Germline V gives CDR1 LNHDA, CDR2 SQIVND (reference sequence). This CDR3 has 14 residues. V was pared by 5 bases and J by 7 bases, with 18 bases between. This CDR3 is CASSAATGRGEQYF. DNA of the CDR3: TGTGCCAGTAGTGCCGCGACAGGGAGGGGGGAGCAGTACTTC. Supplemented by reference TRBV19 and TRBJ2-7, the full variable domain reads DGGITQSPKYLFRKEGQNVTLSCEQNLNHDAMYWYRQDPGQGLRLIYYSQIVNDFQKGDIAEGYSVSREKKESFPLTVTSAQKNPTAFYLCASSAATGRGEQYFGPGTRLTVT.

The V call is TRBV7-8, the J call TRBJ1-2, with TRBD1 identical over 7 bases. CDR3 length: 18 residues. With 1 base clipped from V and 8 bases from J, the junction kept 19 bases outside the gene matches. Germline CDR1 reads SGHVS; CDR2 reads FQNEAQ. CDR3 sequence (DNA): TGTGCCAGCAGCTTAGTTAGGTCCCTCGAGGCAGGGGGTTGGGGCTACACCTTC. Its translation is CASSLVRSLEAGGWGYTF. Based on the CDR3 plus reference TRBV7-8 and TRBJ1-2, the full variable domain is GAGVSQSPRYKVAKRGQDVALRCDPISGHVSLFWYQQALGQGPEFLTYFQNEAQLDKSGLPSDRFFAERPEGSVSTLKIQRTQQEDSAVYLCASSLVRSLEAGGWGYTFGSGTRLTVV.

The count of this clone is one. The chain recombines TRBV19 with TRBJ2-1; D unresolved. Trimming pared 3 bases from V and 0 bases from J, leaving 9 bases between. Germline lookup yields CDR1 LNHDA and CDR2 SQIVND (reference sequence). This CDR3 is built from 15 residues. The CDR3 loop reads CASSIIWSSYNEQFF. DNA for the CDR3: TGTGCCAGTAGTATTATTTGGAGCTCCTACAATGAGCAGTTCTTC.

The CDR3 DNA reads as TGCGCCAGCAGCTTGGAACACATTAACATTCAGTACTTC. Encoded protein: CASSLEHINIQYF. J is TRBJ2-4 and V is TRBV5-1; D is ambiguous. Trimming shortened V by 0 bases and J by 7 bases, and 8 bases separated the two germline ends. This CDR3 is 13 amino acids long. Germline V gene lookup returns CDR1 SGHRS and CDR2 YFSETQ.

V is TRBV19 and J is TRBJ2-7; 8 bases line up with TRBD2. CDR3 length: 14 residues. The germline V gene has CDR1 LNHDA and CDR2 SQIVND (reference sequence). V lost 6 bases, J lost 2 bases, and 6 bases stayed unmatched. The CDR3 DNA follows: TGTGCCAGTAGCCCCCCGGGGGGGACCTACGAGCAGTACTTC. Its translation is CASSPPGGTYEQYF.

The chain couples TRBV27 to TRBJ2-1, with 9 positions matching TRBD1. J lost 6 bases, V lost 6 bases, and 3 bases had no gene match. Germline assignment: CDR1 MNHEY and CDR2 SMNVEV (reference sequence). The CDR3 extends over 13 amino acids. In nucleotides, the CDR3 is TGTGCCAGCAGAGAGACAGGGGGCAATGAGCAGTTCTTC. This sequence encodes CASRETGGNEQFF.

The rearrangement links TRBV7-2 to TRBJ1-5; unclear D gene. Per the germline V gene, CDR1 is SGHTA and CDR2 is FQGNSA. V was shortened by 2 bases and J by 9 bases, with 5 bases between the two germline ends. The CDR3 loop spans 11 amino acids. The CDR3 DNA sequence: TGTGCCAGCAGCTTAAGAGGGCCCCAGCATTTT. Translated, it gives CASSLRGPQHF.

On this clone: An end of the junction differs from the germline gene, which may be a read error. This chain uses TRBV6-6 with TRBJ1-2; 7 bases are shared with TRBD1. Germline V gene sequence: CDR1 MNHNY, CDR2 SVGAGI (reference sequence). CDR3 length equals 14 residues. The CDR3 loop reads CASSYWGQFQGRLF. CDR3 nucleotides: TGTGCCAGCAGTTACTGGGGACAGTTCCAGGGCAGGCTCTTC.

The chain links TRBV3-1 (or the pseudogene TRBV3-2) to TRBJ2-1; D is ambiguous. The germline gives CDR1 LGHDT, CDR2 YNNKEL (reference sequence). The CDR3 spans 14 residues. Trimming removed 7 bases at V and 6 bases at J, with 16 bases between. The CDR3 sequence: CASTRRSSTNEQFF. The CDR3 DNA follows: TGTGCCAGCACCCGTCGGAGCAGTACCAATGAGCAGTTCTTC.

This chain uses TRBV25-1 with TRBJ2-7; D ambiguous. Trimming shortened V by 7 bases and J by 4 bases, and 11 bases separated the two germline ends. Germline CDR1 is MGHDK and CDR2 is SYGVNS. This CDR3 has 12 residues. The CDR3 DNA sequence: TGTGCCAGCACCAACTGGGAATACGAGCAGTACTTC. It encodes CASTNWEYEQYF.

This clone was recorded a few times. This CDR3 reads CASSLRLAGTSSYEQYF. CDR3 sequence (DNA): TGTGCCAGCAGTCTTAGACTAGCGGGGACTAGCTCCTACGAGCAGTACTTC. J is TRBJ2-7 and V is TRBV27; 11 bases map to TRBD2. V dropped 5 bases and J dropped 0; count of bases not matched to a gene: 9. The CDR3 totals 17 residues. In germline, CDR1 is MNHEY, CDR2 SMNVEV (reference sequence).

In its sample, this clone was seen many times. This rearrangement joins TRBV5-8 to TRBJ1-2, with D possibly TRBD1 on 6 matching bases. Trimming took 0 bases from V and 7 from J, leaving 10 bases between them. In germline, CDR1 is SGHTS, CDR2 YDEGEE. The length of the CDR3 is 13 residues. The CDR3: CASSLAPGAGYTF. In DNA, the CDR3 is TGTGCCAGCAGCTTGGCCCCGGGGGCTGGCTACACCTTC.

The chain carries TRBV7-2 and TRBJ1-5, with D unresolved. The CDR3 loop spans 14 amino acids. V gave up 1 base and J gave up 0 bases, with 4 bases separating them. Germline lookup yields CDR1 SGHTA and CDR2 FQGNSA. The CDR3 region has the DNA TGTGCCAGCAGCTTAGACCGTAGCAATCAGCCCCAGCATTTT. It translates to CASSLDRSNQPQHF. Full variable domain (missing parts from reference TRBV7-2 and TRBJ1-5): GAGVSQSPSNKVTEKGKDVELRCDPISGHTALYWYRQSLGQGLEFLIYFQGNSAPDKSGLPSDRFSAERTGGSVSTLTIQRTQQEDSAVYLCASSLDRSNQPQHFGDGTRLSIL.

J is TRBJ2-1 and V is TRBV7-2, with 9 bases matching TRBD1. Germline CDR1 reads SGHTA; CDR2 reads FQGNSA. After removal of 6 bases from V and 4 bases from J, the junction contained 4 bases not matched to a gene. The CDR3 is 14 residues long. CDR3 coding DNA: TGTGCCAGCAGGGGACAGGGAATATACAATGAGCAGTTCTTC. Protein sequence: CASRGQGIYNEQFF.